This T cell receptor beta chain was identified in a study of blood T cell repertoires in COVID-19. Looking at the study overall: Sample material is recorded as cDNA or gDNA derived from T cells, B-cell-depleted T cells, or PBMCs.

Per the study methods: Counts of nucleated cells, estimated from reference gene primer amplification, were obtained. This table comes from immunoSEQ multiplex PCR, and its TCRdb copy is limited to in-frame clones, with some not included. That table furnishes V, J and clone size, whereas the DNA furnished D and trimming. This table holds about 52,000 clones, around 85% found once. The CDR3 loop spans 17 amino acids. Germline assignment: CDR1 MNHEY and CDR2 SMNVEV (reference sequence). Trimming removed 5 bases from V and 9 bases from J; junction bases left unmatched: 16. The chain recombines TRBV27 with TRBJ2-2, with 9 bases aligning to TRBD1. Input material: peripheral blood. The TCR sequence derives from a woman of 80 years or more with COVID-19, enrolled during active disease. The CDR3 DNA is TGTGCCAGCAGTCCCAGGGCCCCTACAGGGGGCAGTTGGGAGCTGTTTTTT. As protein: CASSPRAPTGGSWELFF.